This TCR beta chain originates from a study of T-cell reconstitution after alpha-beta-depleted transplantation in children. Unique molecular identifiers were used in preparing the TCRbeta library. TCRdb analysed the PCR reads with MiXCR anew, one entry per CDR3 protein. The sample consists of about 900,000 distinct CDR3 sequences, 25% to 30% of them appearing once. Notes on this clonotype: Its matching antigen is unknown.

The germline gives CDR1 LNHNV, CDR2 YYDKDF (reference sequence). The CDR3 has 19 amino acids. V lost 5 bases to trimming and J lost 0 bases; unmatched junction nucleotides: 14. Broader study findings: Certain patients had high TCRbeta diversity at day 60, and it came from recipient T cells and thymic progenitors that survived. From newly produced T cells came most of the T-cell counts and diversity one year after transplant. Approximately two months post-transplant, alpha-beta T cells reportedly originated from several hundred expanded graft clones.

This receptor was obtained from a boy younger than two who had a stem cell transplant for SCID, so the T cells may come from the graft donor. The source was PBMCs, mostly from graft donor cells, collected 360 days after TCRalphabeta/CD19-depleted stem cell transplant. This chain connects TRBV15 to TRBJ2-3, with TRBD2 matching over 10 bases. The CDR3 nucleotides are TGTGCCACCAGCGAAACTAGGGGGTTAGCGGGGGGTAGCACAGATACGCAGTATTTT. Amino acid sequence: CATSETRGLAGGSTDTQYF.